Presented here are 22 T cell receptor beta chains from one specimen sequenced in a study of T cells after yellow fever vaccination. TCRdb reanalysed the 5' RACE reads using MiXCR and keeps one entry per CDR3 protein. There are 450,000 to 650,000 distinct CDR3 sequences in the sample; approximately 12% occur only once, and roughly 13% lies in the top ten. The sequences come from PBMCs, collected on the day of the yellow fever booster vaccination. The receptor set was obtained from a man aged 25-45 years who received the YFV17D yellow fever vaccine.

As regards this clonotype: It is likely a read error, because the conserved phenylalanine at the end of the CDR3 is missing. The rearrangement joins TRBV20-1 to TRBJ2-3, with 8 positions matching TRBD2. Germline lookup yields CDR1 DFQATT and CDR2 SNEGSKA (reference sequence). V shed 5 bases and J 6 bases; nucleotides not matched to a gene: 13. The CDR3 sequence is 15 residues long. CDR3 sequence (DNA): TGCAGTGCTGCTTTCGGGGGACTAGGTTCGGATACGCAGTATCTT. It translates to CSAAFGGLGSDTQYL.

This chain uses TRBV6-1 with TRBJ2-7; D is unresolved. The CDR3 extends over 13 amino acids. V lost 4 bases to trimming and J lost 1 base, with 8 bases between them. CDR1 is MNHNS and CDR2 is SASEGT in the germline V gene. CDR3 in amino acids: CASSARPSYEQYF. The DNA of the CDR3 is TGTGCCAGCAGTGCTAGGCCTTCCTACGAGCAGTACTTC.

The chain recombines TRBV6-5 with TRBJ2-7; 8 bases match TRBD2. This CDR3 has 15 residues. Germline loops: CDR1 MNHEY, CDR2 SVGAGI. J was trimmed by 4 bases and V by 1 base; bases with no gene match: 6. The CDR3 coding sequence is TGTGCCAGCAGTTACTTTACTAGCGGAGGGTACGAGCAGTACTTC. Translating gives CASSYFTSGGYEQYF.

There are a few counts of this clonotype. This chain joins TRBV30 and TRBJ2-3; 9 bases line up with TRBD2. The germline V gene encodes CDR1 GTSNPN and CDR2 SVGIG (reference sequence). The CDR3 covers 18 residues. Losses at the gene ends were 3 bases for V and 2 bases for J; bases not matched to a gene: 15. The DNA for the CDR3 is TGTGCCTGGAGGGTGCTTCCCGGGACTAGCACATACACAGATACGCAGTATTTT. Its protein is CAWRVLPGTSTYTDTQYF.

V usage is TRBV12-3 or TRBV12-4 and J usage is TRBJ2-7; 8 nucleotides line up with TRBD2. The length of the CDR3 is 15 residues. V lost 5 bases and J lost 4; bases outside the gene matches: 10. CDR3 protein: CASSPTGGPAYEQYF. The CDR3 region has the DNA TGTGCCAGCAGTCCTACGGGGGGGCCCGCATACGAGCAGTACTTC.

V and J are TRBV12-3 or TRBV12-4 and TRBJ2-3, with 12 bases aligning to TRBD2. Trimming cost V 5 bases and J 5 bases; bases outside gene matches: 8. The CDR3 consists of 16 residues. CDR3 residues: CASSATSGRWGDTQYF. The CDR3, as DNA: TGTGCCAGCAGTGCGACTAGCGGGAGATGGGGAGATACGCAGTATTTT.

This clonotype was seen only a few times. The chain uses TRBV5-1 and TRBJ2-5, with 13 bases that match TRBD2. The V gene end was trimmed by 3 bases and the J gene end by 3 bases; junction bases not matched to a gene: 2. The germline V gene has CDR1 SGHRS and CDR2 YFSETQ. The CDR3 is 15 residues long. The CDR3 reads CASSWTSGSEETQYF. The DNA of the CDR3 is TGCGCCAGCAGCTGGACTAGCGGGAGTGAAGAGACCCAGTACTTC.

This clonotype was counted between two and nine times. The V and J genes are TRBV6-5 and TRBJ2-1, with D possibly being TRBD2 (6 bases). The CDR3 has 13 residues. CDR1 is MNHEY, CDR2 SVGAGI, per germline. Trimming pared 3 bases from V and 10 bases from J, leaving 13 bases between. In DNA form, the CDR3 reads TGTGCCAGCAGTTATAACCGGGCGGGGGAGCAGTTCTTC. It specifies CASSYNRAGEQFF.

This chain uses TRBV4-3 with TRBJ2-7; 9 bases align to TRBD1. The CDR3 has 16 residues. Per the germline V gene, CDR1 is LGHNA and CDR2 is YSLEER. Trimming took 0 bases from V and 5 from J; bases not matched to a gene: 8. CDR3 in DNA: TGCGCCAGCAGCCAAGAGGGGGGGACAGGGTACCACGAGCAGTACTTC. Protein: CASSQEGGTGYHEQYF.

This clonotype was picked up a small number of times. The rearrangement joins TRBV5-1 to TRBJ2-5; TRBD2 aligns across 10 bases. Trimming at V came to 4 bases and at J to 5 bases, leaving 11 bases not matched to a gene. The germline V gene encodes CDR1 SGHRS and CDR2 YFSETQ. CDR3 length equals 16 residues. The CDR3 nucleotides are TGCGCCAGCAGCCCCGGACTAGCGGTAGAGAGGGAGACCCAGTACTTC. Translation gives CASSPGLAVERETQYF.

V is TRBV5-1 and J is TRBJ2-6; D perhaps matches TRBD1 (5 bases). CDR3 length: 14 residues. Deletions cut 9 bases from V and 0 bases from J, with 10 bases between. CDR1 and CDR2 (germline): SGHRS, YFSETQ. In nucleotides, the CDR3 is TGCGCCACCCCAGGGTTCTCTGGGGCCAACGTCCTGACTTTC. This sequence encodes CATPGFSGANVLTF.

Comment on this clonotype: An end of the junction differs from the germline gene, which may be a read error. The chain carries TRBV20-1 and TRBJ2-1, with unresolved D. Looked up from germline, CDR1 is DFQATT and CDR2 is SNEGSKA (reference sequence). The CDR3 totals 14 residues. The CDR3 nucleotides are TGCTGTGCTAGAGATCCGGACCGGCACAATGAGCAGTTCTTC. Translated: CCARDPDRHNEQFF.

The V and J genes are TRBV20-1 and TRBJ2-3, with 7 bases lining up with TRBD2. The CDR3 runs 14 residues. The germline CDR1 and CDR2 sequences are DFQATT and SNEGSKA (reference sequence). Trimming at V came to 6 bases and at J to 6 bases, leaving 12 bases not matched to a gene. CDR3 residues: CSATPGGSVDTQYF. The DNA of the CDR3 is TGCAGTGCGACCCCAGGCGGGAGTGTCGATACGCAGTATTTT.

This clonotype occurred a few times. V and J are TRBV5-6 and TRBJ1-4; 7 bases align to TRBD1. The CDR3 sequence is 15 residues long. CDR1 is SGHDT and CDR2 is YYEEEE in the germline V gene. V shed 2 bases and J 4 bases; nucleotides not matched to a gene: 5. The CDR3 sequence: CASSFLQGNNEKLFF. In nucleotides, the CDR3 is TGTGCCAGCAGCTTCCTACAGGGGAATAATGAAAAACTGTTTTTT.

In this sample, this clonotype turned up many times. The V gene is TRBV15, the J gene TRBJ2-1; 10 bases match TRBD2. The germline gives CDR1 LNHNV, CDR2 YYDKDF (reference sequence). The CDR3 contains 16 residues. The ends lost 0 bases at V and 2 bases at J; junction bases unmatched: 1. The CDR3: CATSRDGTSAYNEQFF. CDR3 bases: TGTGCCACCAGCAGAGATGGGACTAGCGCCTACAATGAGCAGTTCTTC.

The chain combines TRBV5-1 with TRBJ2-5; maybe TRBD2 (5 bases). The CDR3 contains 14 residues. The germline gives CDR1 SGHRS, CDR2 YFSETQ. With 0 bases removed from V and 3 bases from J, the gap between germline ends came to 9 bases. CDR3 residues: CASSLGRVEETQYF. The CDR3, as DNA: TGCGCCAGCAGCTTGGGGCGGGTGGAAGAGACCCAGTACTTC.

The chain couples TRBV24-1 to TRBJ2-5; tentatively, D is TRBD2 (6 bases). The V gene lost 5 bases and the J gene lost 5 bases, with 11 bases spanning the gap. This CDR3 region has 13 residues. In germline, CDR1 is KGHDR, CDR2 SFDVKD. Here the CDR3 reads CATSGGKGETQYF. CDR3 DNA sequence: TGTGCCACCAGTGGCGGGAAAGGGGAGACCCAGTACTTC.

V gene TRBV7-6 combines with J gene TRBJ1-3, with D maybe TRBD1 (6 bases). The CDR3 contains 16 residues. Germline loops: CDR1 SGHVS, CDR2 FNYEAQ. The germline V and J ends were trimmed by 1 base and 3 bases, with 13 bases remaining between them. The CDR3 loop is CASSLGRGADGNTIYF. The CDR3 bases are TGTGCCAGCAGCTTAGGGCGGGGGGCCGATGGAAACACCATATATTTT. Combining the CDR3 with reference TRBV7-6 and TRBJ1-3 gives the whole variable domain GAGVSQSPRYKVTKRGQDVALRCDPISGHVSLYWYRQALGQGPEFLTYFNYEAQQDKSGLPNDRFSAERPEGSISTLTIQRTEQRDSAMYRCASSLGRGADGNTIYFGEGSWLTVV.

Here the CDR3 reads CASSLQASSTDTQYF. The CDR3 bases are TGCGCCAGCAGCTTACAGGCGTCTAGCACAGATACGCAGTATTTT. The J gene is TRBJ2-3, the V gene TRBV5-1, with TRBD1 as a possible D gene (5 bases). Germline V lookup: CDR1 SGHRS, CDR2 YFSETQ. CDR3 length: 15 residues. V was clipped by 2 bases and J by 0 bases, with 10 bases between them.

This clonotype was seen many times. The rearrangement uses TRBV6-2 or TRBV6-3 and TRBJ2-7, with D possibly being TRBD1 (5 bases). The germline V gene encodes CDR1 MNHEY and CDR2 SVGEGT. V gave up 6 bases and J gave up 0 bases, with 9 bases separating them. CDR3 size: 13 residues. CDR3 sequence (DNA): TGTGCCAGCAGCCACGACAGCTCCTACGAGCAGTACTTC. Protein: CASSHDSSYEQYF.

This clonotype turned up a few times. J is TRBJ2-3 and V is TRBV20-1, with TRBD2 matching 14 bases. The CDR3 contains 17 residues. Trimming took 5 bases from V and 2 from J; bases not matched to a gene: 9. Germline V lookup: CDR1 DFQATT, CDR2 SNEGSKA (reference sequence). The DNA for the CDR3 is TGCAGTGCTTTAAGACTAGCGGGAGGGGCAGTCACAGATACGCAGTATTTT. Translation: CSALRLAGGAVTDTQYF.

The gene calls are TRBV11-2 and TRBJ1-2; 9 bases fit TRBD1. The CDR3 is 15 amino acids. Germline V gives CDR1 SGHAT, CDR2 FQNNGV. J was trimmed by 2 bases and V by 6 bases; bases with no gene match: 7. CDR3 loop: CASRRLQGANYGYTF. CDR3 coding DNA: TGTGCCAGCAGAAGGTTACAGGGGGCGAACTATGGCTACACCTTC.